This T cell receptor beta chain stems from a study of CD8+CD57+ T cells in acquired aplastic anemia. Only one count was recorded for this clonotype. Patients chosen for sequencing had shown CD8+CD57+ cell expansion by flow cytometry. There was no therapy given to any patient before the blood sampling took place. V gave up 3 bases and J gave up 10 bases, with 9 bases separating them. CDR3 length: 11 amino acids. The germline CDR1 and CDR2 sequences are SEHNR and FQNEAQ (reference sequence). TCR beta VDJ and CDR3 profiles were obtained from a genomic DNA template. A single record per CDR3 protein comes from TCRdb applying MiXCR to the reads. Among hundreds of thousands of distinct CDR3 sequences, around a third were seen once, and the ten largest hold 0.8% to 0.85%.

The rearrangement uses TRBV7-9 and TRBJ1-1; D gene unclear. Sample: sorted CD4+, CD8+, or CD8+CD57+ T cells (not recorded which) from PBMCs. This clonotype was sampled from a human donor with aplastic anemia. Here the CDR3 DNA reads TGTGCCAGCAGCTTGGAAAGGGTAGCTTTCTTT. The encoded protein is CASSLERVAFF.